One and the same sample provided the 23 T cell receptor beta chains below, sequenced in a study of shared clonotypes between healthy human individuals. It was CD45RO-negative cells, positively selected for CCR7, that made up naive CD8 cells, with terminally differentiated effector memory CD45RA+ cells excluded. Here immunoSEQ multiplex PCR was the method, and the copy in TCRdb shows in-frame clones only, minus some. Found here are 600,000 or so clones, roughly 95% of them singletons; the top ten hold 0.11%. The sample comprised naive CD8+ T cells sorted from blood. The receptors derive from a woman aged 25 to 39 in good health.

The V call is TRBV28, the J call TRBJ2-7; 15 bases align to TRBD2. Germline assignment: CDR1 MDHEN and CDR2 SYDVKM. There are 17 residues in the CDR3. With 6 bases clipped from V and 0 bases from J, the junction kept 6 bases outside the gene matches. The CDR3 DNA sequence: TGTGCCAGCAGCTTGGGACTAGCGGGAGGAAGCTCCTACGAGCAGTACTTC. This sequence encodes CASSLGLAGGSSYEQYF.

The J gene is TRBJ2-7, the V gene TRBV5-1; possible D gene TRBD1, 6 bases. V was pared by 4 bases and J by 4 bases, with 12 bases between. The CDR3 totals 13 residues. Germline V gives CDR1 SGHRS, CDR2 YFSETQ. As DNA, the CDR3 is TGCGCCAGCAGCCCCGGGACAATGTACGAGCAGTACTTC. The encoded protein is CASSPGTMYEQYF.

The gene calls are TRBV4-1 and TRBJ1-2; 7 nucleotides line up with TRBD1. CDR1 is MGHRA, CDR2 YSYEKL, per germline. This CDR3 region has 12 residues. With V trimmed by 4 bases and J by 5 bases, 1 base remained unmatched. The CDR3 DNA is TGCGCCAGCAGCCCGACAGGGTATGGCTACACCTTC. Protein product: CASSPTGYGYTF.

The chain carries TRBV13 and TRBJ2-6; D tentatively reads TRBD1 or TRBD2 (5 bases each). The CDR3 spans 17 residues. Germline loops: CDR1 PRHDT, CDR2 FYEKMQ (reference sequence). The V end was cut by 5 bases, the J end by 1 base, with 15 bases between. In DNA, the CDR3 is TGTGCCAGCAGCCCCGCCCCATGGGGGTCTGGGGCCAACGTCCTGACTTTC. It yields the protein CASSPAPWGSGANVLTF.

This chain links TRBV5-8 with TRBJ2-7, with 8 bases lining up with TRBD1. This CDR3 has 16 amino acids. Trimming took 0 bases from V and 3 from J; bases not matched to a gene: 8. Germline CDR1 SGHTS, CDR2 YDEGEE. The CDR3 loop is CASSLAPRTGHYEQYF. The CDR3 DNA sequence: TGTGCCAGCAGCTTGGCCCCGCGGACAGGGCACTACGAGCAGTACTTC.

CDR3 protein: CASSAWGGYEQYF. The CDR3 DNA follows: TGTGCCAGCAGCGCTTGGGGGGGATACGAGCAGTACTTC. This chain links TRBV6-1 with TRBJ2-7; the match to TRBD2 covers 7 bases. Trimming removed 6 bases from V and 4 bases from J; junction bases left unmatched: 6. The V gene's germline CDR1 is MNHNS and CDR2 SASEGT. The CDR3 extends over 13 amino acids.

The V and J genes are TRBV4-2 and TRBJ1-1; 11 bases align to TRBD1. V shed 3 bases and J 0 bases; nucleotides not matched to a gene: 6. Germline loops: CDR1 LGHNA, CDR2 YNFKEQ. The CDR3 covers 17 residues. The CDR3 DNA sequence: TGTGCCAGCAGCCAGACGGGACAGGGGGATATGAACACTGAAGCTTTCTTT. Its translation: CASSQTGQGDMNTEAFF.

This clone was found a few times. This sequence joins TRBV30 and TRBJ1-5, with D unclear. There are 13 residues in the CDR3. V dropped 0 bases and J dropped 5 bases, with 8 bases sitting between them. Germline V lookup: CDR1 GTSNPN, CDR2 SVGIG (reference sequence). Written as DNA, the CDR3 is TGTGCCTGGAGTGTGGATGGGTATCAGCCCCAGCATTTT. It codes for CAWSVDGYQPQHF.

The rearrangement uses TRBV6-6 and TRBJ1-1; D may be TRBD1 (6 bases). The length of the CDR3 is 15 residues. Trimming shortened V by 2 bases and J by 4 bases, and 14 bases separated the two germline ends. The germline V gene has CDR1 MNHNY and CDR2 SVGAGI (reference sequence). CDR3 sequence (DNA): TGTGCCAGCAGTTACAAAATAGGGGGATTCACTGAAGCTTTCTTT. Amino acid sequence: CASSYKIGGFTEAFF.

This clone showed up just once. The chain joins TRBV27 to TRBJ2-7; 7 bases fit TRBD2. After removal of 5 bases from V and 0 bases from J, the junction contained 10 bases not matched to a gene. The germline gives CDR1 MNHEY, CDR2 SMNVEV (reference sequence). This CDR3 has 16 residues. CDR3 DNA: TGTGCCAGCAGTCCCAGGGTAGGGACTACCTCCTACGAGCAGTACTTC. This gives the protein CASSPRVGTTSYEQYF.

The chain combines TRBV27 with TRBJ2-7; 7 nucleotides match TRBD1. CDR1 is MNHEY and CDR2 is SMNVEV in the germline V gene (reference sequence). The junction had 11 bases not matched to a gene; V was cut back by 4 bases and J by 8 bases. The CDR3 extends over 14 amino acids. CDR3 bases: TGTGCCAGCAGTTCCATCGACAGGGAGATAAAGCAGTACTTC. Protein product: CASSSIDREIKQYF.

V and J are TRBV2 and TRBJ1-1; D uncertain. Per germline, CDR1 SNHLY and CDR2 FYNNEI. Trimming removed 2 bases at V and 1 base at J, with 11 bases between. The CDR3 extends over 15 amino acids. As DNA, the CDR3 is TGTGCCAGCAGTGAACCTCAGACGGGGAACACTGAAGCTTTCTTT. Encoded protein: CASSEPQTGNTEAFF.

The V call is TRBV2, the J call TRBJ1-1; the match to TRBD1 covers 7 bases. Germline CDR1 SNHLY, CDR2 FYNNEI. This CDR3 is built from 13 residues. V lost 10 bases to trimming and J lost 4 bases; unmatched junction nucleotides: 9. CDR3 amino acids: CATKQGFGTEAFF. The CDR3 DNA reads as TGTGCCACCAAACAGGGGTTCGGCACTGAAGCTTTCTTT. The full variable domain, with the rest looked up from reference TRBV2 and TRBJ1-1, is EPEVTQTPSHQVTQMGQEVILRCVPISNHLYFYWYRQILGQKVEFLVSFYNNEISEKSEIFDDQFSVERPDGSNFTLKIRSTKLEDSAMYFCATKQGFGTEAFFGQGTRLTVV.

The chain joins TRBV19 to TRBJ2-7; a possible D gene is TRBD2 (6 bases). Germline CDR1 and CDR2: LNHDA and SQIVND (reference sequence). V was clipped by 4 bases and J by 0 bases, with 10 bases between them. CDR3 length: 14 amino acids. CDR3 in amino acids: CASSTYSGSYEQYF. In DNA, the CDR3 is TGTGCCAGTAGTACCTATAGCGGCTCCTACGAGCAGTACTTC. The full variable domain, rest sourced from reference TRBV19 and TRBJ2-7, is DGGITQSPKYLFRKEGQNVTLSCEQNLNHDAMYWYRQDPGQGLRLIYYSQIVNDFQKGDIAEGYSVSREKKESFPLTVTSAQKNPTAFYLCASSTYSGSYEQYFGPGTRLTVT.

The chain employs TRBV28 and TRBJ2-7; D might be TRBD1 (6 bases). Germline V CDR1 and CDR2: MDHEN, SYDVKM. Trimming took off 7 bases at V and 0 bases at J, with 16 bases between the two ends. There are 15 residues in the CDR3. The CDR3 DNA reads TGTGCCAGCAACCCTCAGGGGACGTCCTCCTACGAGCAGTACTTC. Protein: CASNPQGTSSYEQYF.

About this clone itself: The identical CDR3 is also encoded by other nucleotide sequences in the sample. The V call is TRBV6-5, the J call TRBJ2-7; TRBD2 is a possible D gene (6 bases). Trimming shortened V by 2 bases and J by 1 base, and 9 bases separated the two germline ends. CDR3 size: 14 residues. Germline CDR1 reads MNHEY; CDR2 reads SVGAGI. CDR3 in DNA: TGTGCCAGCAGTTACACGGGGGAATCCTACGAGCAGTACTTC. Protein sequence: CASSYTGESYEQYF.

The chain has TRBV28 and TRBJ2-5; no firm D call. Germline CDR1 is MDHEN and CDR2 is SYDVKM. The CDR3 has 18 residues. The V gene lost 7 bases and the J gene lost 1 base, with 25 bases spanning the gap. This CDR3 reads CASIKSGLLLGSQETQYF. The CDR3 coding sequence is TGTGCCAGCATCAAAAGTGGGCTCCTTCTGGGATCCCAAGAGACCCAGTACTTC. Based on the CDR3 plus reference TRBV28 and TRBJ2-5, the full variable domain is DVKVTQSSRYLVKRTGEKVFLECVQDMDHENMFWYRQDPGLGLRLIYFSYDVKMKEKGDIPEGYSVSREKKERFSLILESASTNQTSMYLCASIKSGLLLGSQETQYFGPGTRLLVL.

Points on this clone: This CDR3 is also generated by other DNA sequences in the sample. The chain has TRBV28 and TRBJ1-3; D gene uncertain. V was pared by 6 bases and J by 4 bases, with 7 bases between. Germline CDR1 is MDHEN and CDR2 is SYDVKM. CDR3 length: 12 residues. CDR3 bases: TGTGCCAGCAGCCCCGGAGGAAACACCATATATTTT. Translation gives CASSPGGNTIYF.

This chain links TRBV28 with TRBJ2-3, with 8 bases fitting TRBD2. The CDR3 has 17 residues. The ends lost 2 bases at V and 5 bases at J; junction bases unmatched: 12. Germline CDR1 is MDHEN and CDR2 is SYDVKM. CDR3 DNA sequence: TGTGCCAGCAGTTTACCCCTTTCGGGAGGGCCCAAAGATACGCAGTATTTT. It is translated as CASSLPLSGGPKDTQYF.

The chain combines TRBV4-2 with TRBJ2-1; TRBD2 agrees at 10 bases. Looked up from germline, CDR1 is LGHNA and CDR2 is YNFKEQ. After removal of 2 bases from V and 9 bases from J, the junction contained 7 bases not matched to a gene. This CDR3 region has 15 residues. Here the CDR3 DNA reads TGTGCCAGCAGCCAACTAGCGGGAGAGGGGGGTGAGCAGTTCTTC. It translates to CASSQLAGEGGEQFF.

This chain links TRBV19 with TRBJ1-2, with 7 bases identical to TRBD1. This CDR3 is 14 amino acids long. Germline CDR1 reads LNHDA; CDR2 reads SQIVND (reference sequence). Trimming took 7 bases from V and 4 from J; bases not matched to a gene: 9. CDR3 protein: CASTWAGGLYGYTF. The CDR3 DNA sequence: TGTGCCAGTACCTGGGCAGGGGGGCTCTATGGCTACACCTTC.

J is TRBJ2-7 and V is TRBV20-1, with D unclear. This CDR3 is 11 amino acids long. Germline loops: CDR1 DFQATT, CDR2 SNEGSKA (reference sequence). The V and J ends lost 2 bases and 5 bases respectively, with 7 bases between them. In DNA, the CDR3 is TGCAGTGCTAGATTCGTCGACGAGCAGTACTTC. Translating it yields CSARFVDEQYF.

V and J are TRBV2 and TRBJ2-7, with TRBD1 as a possible D gene (6 bases). The CDR3 consists of 16 residues. The V end lost 0 bases, the J end lost 4 bases, and 16 bases lay between the germline ends. Germline V CDR1 and CDR2: SNHLY, FYNNEI. The CDR3 region is CASSEALILRGYEQYF. The CDR3 nucleotides are TGTGCCAGCAGTGAAGCTCTGATCCTAAGGGGGTACGAGCAGTACTTC.